The TCR beta chain described here comes from a study of blood T cell repertoires in COVID-19. Study overall: Samples came from the United States, Italy and Spain, spanning acute and convalescent COVID-19. Sample material is recorded as cDNA or gDNA derived from T cells, B-cell-depleted T cells, or PBMCs.

Original handling: Reference gene primer amplification yielded estimated nucleated cell counts. Some clones are missing from TCRdb's copy, which holds only in-frame ones; the method was immunoSEQ multiplex PCR. That table gives V, J and clone size, and the DNA gave D and trimming. Of approximately 330,000 clones in the sample, just over 85% were seen once. Germline V lookup: CDR1 LGHDT, CDR2 YNNKEL (reference sequence). Trimming left V 0 bases short and J 8 bases short, with 11 bases between. The CDR3 extends over 14 amino acids. Cohorts were based on clinical histories the participants reported. The sequence was collected from a middle-aged woman with acute COVID-19. The specimen was PBMCs or T cells enriched from blood (not recorded which). The rearrangement uses TRBV3-1 (or the pseudogene TRBV3-2) and TRBJ1-3; no clear D gene. CDR3 sequence (DNA): TGTGCCAGCAGCCAAGATTTGGGTCGGGACACCATATATTTT. This gives the protein CASSQDLGRDTIYF.